This is a list of T cell receptor beta chains from one sample in a study of CD8 T cells in ankylosing spondylitis. Each CDR3 protein gets one entry after TCRdb re-called the 5' RACE reads with MiXCR. The data contain 250,000 to 350,000 distinct CDR3 sequences, 15% to 25% of them singletons. Specimen: blood, either unsorted or a sorted T cell fraction (not recorded which). The receptors were gathered from a male donor with ankylosing spondylitis or in good health (not recorded which). Both conserved end residues are part of each CDR3. A D gene is named only where the DNA matches it firmly. A clone size is listed for some rows: how often the clone was seen (once, few, many), or a class if it is expanded.

j_call | d_call | clone_size | v_call | cdr3_nt | cdr3_aa
TRBJ2-1 | . | . | TRBV10-3 | TGTGCCATCAGTGACCCCAAACTAGTGATCTCCTACAATGAGCAGTTCTTC | CAISDPKLVISYNEQFF
TRBJ1-4 | . | . | TRBV5-1 | TGCGCCAGCAGCTTGACAGGCACTGCAACTAATGAAAAACTGTTTTTT | CASSLTGTATNEKLFF
TRBJ2-2 | TRBD2 | . | TRBV5-1 | TGCGCCAGCAGCGCGACTAGCGGGGGGACCGGGGAGCTGTTTTTT | CASSATSGGTGELFF
TRBJ2-1 | . | few | TRBV5-1 | TGCGCCAGCAGCCCGACGCCTACCCCGATAAACAATGAGCAGTTCTTC | CASSPTPTPINNEQFF
TRBJ1-6 | TRBD1 | few | TRBV12-3/TRBV12-4 | TGTGCCAGCAGTTTAAGGGGGCTCAGTTCACCCCTCCACTTT | CASSLRGLSSPLHF
TRBJ2-3 | . | . | TRBV7-3 | TGTGCCAGCAGCCGAGCCCCTAGTTCCCCCGAAGATACGCAGTATTTT | CASSRAPSSPEDTQYF
TRBJ2-3 | TRBD2 | . | TRBV20-1 | TGCAGTGCTAGAGCCGGACTAGCGGGAAGTGCTAGCGGGAGCACAGATACGCAGTATTTT | CSARAGLAGSASGSTDTQYF
TRBJ2-1 | . | few | TRBV4-1 | TGCGCCAGCAGCCAAGTCCCACTAGCAACCTCCGATGAGCAGTTCTTC | CASSQVPLATSDEQFF
TRBJ1-6 | . | . | TRBV5-5 | TGTGCCAGCAGCCGACAGACCTCCGAGGGTTCACCCCTCCACTTT | CASSRQTSEGSPLHF
TRBJ1-1 | . | many | TRBV4-2 | TGTGCCAGCAGCTCGGGGTGGGCGGGGACCTCGCCTGGAGCTTTCTTT | CASSSGWAGTSPGAFF
TRBJ1-4 | . | many | TRBV6-1 | TGTGCCAGCAGGACAGTTGCAACTAATGAAAAACTGTTTTTT | CASRTVATNEKLFF
TRBJ2-3 | . | . | TRBV11-2 | TGTGCCAGCAGCCCAGGAGGGGGCCAAACGCTGTATTTT | CASSPGGGQTLYF
TRBJ1-1 | . | few | TRBV15 | TGTGCCACCAGCGTCCCGGGGGCTTACAGACGGAACACTGAAGCTTTCTTT | CATSVPGAYRRNTEAFF
TRBJ2-6 | TRBD1 | . | TRBV6-5 | TGTGCCAGCAGTTACTCAGGGACAGGATTCTCTGGGGCCAACGTCCTGACTTTC | CASSYSGTGFSGANVLTF
TRBJ2-3 | . | . | TRBV3-1 | TGTGCCAGCAGCCCCGGGGCAGTGAAGACAGATACGCAGTATTTT | CASSPGAVKTDTQYF
TRBJ1-4 | . | . | TRBV11-2 | TGTGCCAGCAGCTTAAAGACAGGCGTTAATGAAAAACTGTTTTTT | CASSLKTGVNEKLFF
TRBJ1-3 | . | few | TRBV28 | TGTGCCAGCAGTTTCGTGCGGTCGGGCGGACTTGGAAACACCATATATTTT | CASSFVRSGGLGNTIYF
TRBJ2-1 | TRBD1 | few | TRBV2 | TGTGCCAGCAAAACCGGGACAGGGGGCCTTGAGCAGTTCTTC | CASKTGTGGLEQFF
TRBJ2-3 | TRBD1 | few | TRBV9 | TGTGCCAGCAGCGAAGGTAACACAGGGGGTGAAGATACGCAGTATTTT | CASSEGNTGGEDTQYF
TRBJ2-1 | . | few | TRBV29-1 | TGCAGCGTTGACGGCCCGAACCGCCAGGCCAATGAGCAGTTCTTC | CSVDGPNRQANEQFF
TRBJ2-3 | . | . | TRBV20-1 | TGCAGTGCTAAGGGACCCCTCACAGATACGCAGTATTTT | CSAKGPLTDTQYF
TRBJ2-1 | TRBD1 | few | TRBV7-8 | TGTGCCAGCAGCAACCGACAGGGCAATGAGCAGTTCTTC | CASSNRQGNEQFF
TRBJ2-5 | TRBD2 | many | TRBV15 | TGTGCCACCAGCAGAGGGGGACTAAAAGAGACCCAGTACTTC | CATSRGGLKETQYF
TRBJ2-5 | TRBD2 | . | TRBV3-1 | TGTGCCAGCAGCCAAGATACTAGCGGGGTCGGGGAGACCCAGTACTTC | CASSQDTSGVGETQYF
TRBJ2-6 | . | . | TRBV5-1 | TGCGCCAGCAGTATCGGAGCTGGGGCCAACGTCCTGACTTTC | CASSIGAGANVLTF
TRBJ2-5 | TRBD2 | few | TRBV3-1 | TGTGCCAGCAGCCGGACTAGCGGGATTGGTGAGACCCAGTACTTC | CASSRTSGIGETQYF
TRBJ2-1 | TRBD1 | few | TRBV7-2 | TGTGCCAGCACCGGGTGGGCAGGGGGCAACAATGAGCAGTTCTTC | CASTGWAGGNNEQFF
TRBJ2-1 | . | many | TRBV20-1 | TGCAGTGCTAGAGGCCGGCCTTCTAGCAGGTCCTACAATGAGCAGTTCTTC | CSARGRPSSRSYNEQFF
TRBJ1-1 | TRBD1 | many | TRBV7-8 | TGTGCCAGCAGCTTAAAGGGGGCCGGGACTGAAGCTTTCTTT | CASSLKGAGTEAFF
TRBJ2-3 | . | . | TRBV20-1 | TGCAGTGAAAAGGGGGGGGGAGATACGCAGTATTTT | CSEKGGGDTQYF
TRBJ2-1 | . | . | TRBV27 | TGTGCCAGCAGTTTAGCAGCGGTAAGCTCCTACAATGAGCAGTTCTTC | CASSLAAVSSYNEQFF
TRBJ2-3 | . | few | TRBV20-1 | TGCAGTGCCTTAACTAGGTCAGGTAGCACAGATACGCAGTATTTT | CSALTRSGSTDTQYF
TRBJ1-2 | TRBD1 | . | TRBV6-2/TRBV6-3 | TGTGCCAGCAGTTACTCGACAGGGGAAGGCTACACCTTC | CASSYSTGEGYTF
TRBJ1-2 | . | many | TRBV10-3 | TGTGCCATCAGTCCAGACAGGTATTATGGCTACACCTTC | CAISPDRYYGYTF
TRBJ1-1 | . | . | TRBV5-5 | TGTGCCAGCAGCTTGGTGTCTGCCAGGGGGAACACTGAAGCTTTCTTT | CASSLVSARGNTEAFF
TRBJ2-1 | TRBD1 | few | TRBV7-2 | TGTGCCAGCAGCCACCGACAGGGCAATGAGCAGTTCTTC | CASSHRQGNEQFF
TRBJ1-1 | . | . | TRBV4-1 | TGCGCCAGCAGCCAAGTTTCTACGGATGATCTTGAAGCTTTCTTT | CASSQVSTDDLEAFF
TRBJ1-2 | . | few | TRBV20-1 | TGCAGTGCTAGTGACGGGACCTATGGCTACACCTTC | CSASDGTYGYTF
TRBJ2-5 | . | few | TRBV12-3/TRBV12-4 | TGTGCCAGCAGTTCTGACTATCCATACCAAGAGACCCAGTACTTC | CASSSDYPYQETQYF
TRBJ1-4 | TRBD1 | . | TRBV20-1 | TGCAGTGCTCAGATACTACAGGGGCGTAGTAATGAAAAACTGTTTTTT | CSAQILQGRSNEKLFF
TRBJ2-5 | . | many | TRBV12-3/TRBV12-4 | TGTGCCAGCAGTTTAGCGGGAGGGGGGTTTCAAGAGACCCAGTACTTC | CASSLAGGGFQETQYF
TRBJ2-1 | . | many | TRBV5-1 | TGTGCCAGCAGCTTAGGGGGGCCGAGCTCCTACAATGAGCAGTTCTTC | CASSLGGPSSYNEQFF
TRBJ2-1 | TRBD2 | few | TRBV5-1 | TGCGCCAGCAGGCCCCTCCTAGCGGGGCAGCACAATGAGCAGTTCTTC | CASRPLLAGQHNEQFF
TRBJ2-3 | TRBD2 | . | TRBV11-1 | TGTGCCAGCAGCTTATTTAGCCTAGCGGGGCGTGCTAGCACAGATACGCAGTATTTT | CASSLFSLAGRASTDTQYF
TRBJ2-2 | TRBD1 | many | TRBV7-8 | TGTGCCAGCAGCTTTGGACAGGGGGCGTCCGGGGAGCTGTTTTTT | CASSFGQGASGELFF
TRBJ2-4 | . | . | TRBV7-2 | TGTGCCAGCAGCTTAGGGCAGATAAACATTCAGTACTTC | CASSLGQINIQYF